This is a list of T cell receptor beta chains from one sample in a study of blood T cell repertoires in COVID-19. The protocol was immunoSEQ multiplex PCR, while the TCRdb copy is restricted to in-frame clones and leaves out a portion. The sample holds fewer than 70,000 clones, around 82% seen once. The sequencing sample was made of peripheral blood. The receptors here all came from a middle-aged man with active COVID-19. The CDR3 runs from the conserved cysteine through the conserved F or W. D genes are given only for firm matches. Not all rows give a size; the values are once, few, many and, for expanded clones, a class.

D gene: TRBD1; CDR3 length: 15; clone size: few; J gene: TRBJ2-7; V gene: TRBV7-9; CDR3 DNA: TGTGCCAGCAGCCCGCGACAGGGGATGTCCTACGAGCAGTACTTC; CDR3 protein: CASSPRQGMSYEQYF
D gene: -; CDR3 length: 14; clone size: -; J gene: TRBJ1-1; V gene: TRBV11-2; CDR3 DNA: TGTGCCAGCAGCGGAAGTGGGGGCCCCACTGAAGCTTTCTTT; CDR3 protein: CASSGSGGPTEAFF
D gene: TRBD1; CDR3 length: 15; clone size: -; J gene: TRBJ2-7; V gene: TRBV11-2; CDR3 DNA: TGTGCCAGCAGCTCCTTGACAGGGGGGACCTACGAGCAGTACTTC; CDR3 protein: CASSSLTGGTYEQYF
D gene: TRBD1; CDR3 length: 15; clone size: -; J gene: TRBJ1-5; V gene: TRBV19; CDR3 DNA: TGTGCCAGTAGTACGACAGGGTATAGCAATCAGCCCCAGCATTTT; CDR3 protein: CASSTTGYSNQPQHF
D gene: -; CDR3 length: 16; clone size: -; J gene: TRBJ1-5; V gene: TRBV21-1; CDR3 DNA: TGTGCCAGCAGTCCCAGACAGGGAGAAGGGCATCAGCCCCAGCATTTT; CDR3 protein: CASSPRQGEGHQPQHF
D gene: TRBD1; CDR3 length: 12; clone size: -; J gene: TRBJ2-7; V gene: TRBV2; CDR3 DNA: TGTGCCAGTTCCGACAGGGGTTACGAGCAGTACTTC; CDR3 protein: CASSDRGYEQYF
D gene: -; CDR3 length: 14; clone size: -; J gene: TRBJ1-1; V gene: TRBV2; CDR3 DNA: TGTGCCAGCAGTGTGGAATCGGAGGGGCTTGAAGCTTTCTTT; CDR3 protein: CASSVESEGLEAFF
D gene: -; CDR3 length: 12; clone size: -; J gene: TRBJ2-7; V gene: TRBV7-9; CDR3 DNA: TGTGCCACGGAGGGCAGGCGGTACGAGCAGTACTTC; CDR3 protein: CATEGRRYEQYF
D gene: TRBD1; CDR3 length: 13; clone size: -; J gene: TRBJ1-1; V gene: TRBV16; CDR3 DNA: TGTGCCAGCAGCCAATCGGCAGGGGGTGAAGCTTTCTTT; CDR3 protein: CASSQSAGGEAFF
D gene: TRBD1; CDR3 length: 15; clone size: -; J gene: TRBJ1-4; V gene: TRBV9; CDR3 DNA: TGTGCCAGCAGCGTAGGAGACAGGGTTGGTGAAAAACTGTTTTTT; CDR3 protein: CASSVGDRVGEKLFF
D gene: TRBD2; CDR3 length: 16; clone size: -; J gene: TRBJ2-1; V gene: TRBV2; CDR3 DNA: TGTGCCAGCAGCGATAGGGGACTAGCGGACCGCAATGAGCAGTTCTTC; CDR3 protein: CASSDRGLADRNEQFF
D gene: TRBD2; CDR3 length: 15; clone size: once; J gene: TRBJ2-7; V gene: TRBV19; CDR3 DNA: TGTGCCAGTAGCTCTATTCCAGCGGGAGGTTTCGAGCAGTACTTC; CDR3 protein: CASSSIPAGGFEQYF
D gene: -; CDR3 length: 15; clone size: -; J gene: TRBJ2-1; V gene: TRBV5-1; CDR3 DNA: TGCGCCAGCAGCTTGCTCTACGGGAGCATCAATGAGCAGTTCTTC; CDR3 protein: CASSLLYGSINEQFF
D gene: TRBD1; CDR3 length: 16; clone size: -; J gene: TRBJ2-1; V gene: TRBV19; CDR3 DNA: TGTGCCAGTAGTATTACTGGCAGGGGGCAGGTCAATGAGCAGTTCTTC; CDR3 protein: CASSITGRGQVNEQFF
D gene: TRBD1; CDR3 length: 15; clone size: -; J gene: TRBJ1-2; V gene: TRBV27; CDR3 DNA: TGTGCCAGCAGTTTAGCCCAGACAGGGATGAATGGCTACACCTTC; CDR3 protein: CASSLAQTGMNGYTF
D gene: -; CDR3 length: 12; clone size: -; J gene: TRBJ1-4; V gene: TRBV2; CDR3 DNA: TGTGCCAGCAGTCGAAGAGGAGAAAAACTGTTTTTT; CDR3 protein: CASSRRGEKLFF
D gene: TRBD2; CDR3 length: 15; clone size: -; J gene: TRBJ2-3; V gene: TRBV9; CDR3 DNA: TGTGCCAGCAGCGCTATAGCGGGGGATCCAGATACGCAGTATTTT; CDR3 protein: CASSAIAGDPDTQYF
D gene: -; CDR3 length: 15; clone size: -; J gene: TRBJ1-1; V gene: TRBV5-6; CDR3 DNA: TGTGCCAGCAGCTCGCCCCAGACAGGGAACACTGAAGCTTTCTTT; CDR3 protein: CASSSPQTGNTEAFF
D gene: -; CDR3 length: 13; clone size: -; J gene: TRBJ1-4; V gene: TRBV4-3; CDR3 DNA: TGCGCCAGCAGCCAAGACAGGGCCGAAAAACTGTTTTTT; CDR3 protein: CASSQDRAEKLFF
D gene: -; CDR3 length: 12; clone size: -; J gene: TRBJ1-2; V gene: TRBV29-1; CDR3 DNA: TGCAGCGCCAGCCCAGGGGACTATGGCTACACCTTC; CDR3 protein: CSASPGDYGYTF
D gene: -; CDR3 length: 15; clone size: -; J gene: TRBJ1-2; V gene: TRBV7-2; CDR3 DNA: TGTGCCAGCAGCTTAGGTGATGGCAGGGCCTATGGCTACACCTTC; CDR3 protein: CASSLGDGRAYGYTF
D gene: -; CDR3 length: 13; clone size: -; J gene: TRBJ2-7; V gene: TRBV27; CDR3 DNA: TGTGCCAGCAGTTTTAACCGGGACACAACGCAGTACTTC; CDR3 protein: CASSFNRDTTQYF
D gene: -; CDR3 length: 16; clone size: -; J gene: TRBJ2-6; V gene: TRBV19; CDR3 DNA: TGTGCCAGTAGTATAGAGGCAGTCTCTGGGGCCAACGTCCTGACTTTC; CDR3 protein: CASSIEAVSGANVLTF
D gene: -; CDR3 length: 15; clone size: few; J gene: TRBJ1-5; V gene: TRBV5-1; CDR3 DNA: TGCGCCAGCAGCTTGGCCGCAGGGCTCAATCAGCCCCAGCATTTT; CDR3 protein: CASSLAAGLNQPQHF
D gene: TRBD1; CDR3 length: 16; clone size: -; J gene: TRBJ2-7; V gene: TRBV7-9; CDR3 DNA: TGTGCCAGCAGCTTCACCGGGACAGGTAAACACCACGAGCAGTACTTC; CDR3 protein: CASSFTGTGKHHEQYF
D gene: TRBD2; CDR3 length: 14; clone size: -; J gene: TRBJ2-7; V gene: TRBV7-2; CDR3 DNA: TGTGCCAGCAGCCACGGGACTAGCGGGGCTGAGCAGTACTTC; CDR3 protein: CASSHGTSGAEQYF
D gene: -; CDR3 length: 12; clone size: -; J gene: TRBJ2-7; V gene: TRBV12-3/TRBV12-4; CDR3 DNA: TGTGCCACCAGGGGAGCCTCCTACGAGCAGTACTTC; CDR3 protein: CATRGASYEQYF
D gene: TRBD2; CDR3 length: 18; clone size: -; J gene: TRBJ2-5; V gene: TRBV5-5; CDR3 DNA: TGTGCCAGCAGCTGGGGGACTAGCGGGAGGGCTTCCCAAGAGACCCAGTACTTC; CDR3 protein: CASSWGTSGRASQETQYF
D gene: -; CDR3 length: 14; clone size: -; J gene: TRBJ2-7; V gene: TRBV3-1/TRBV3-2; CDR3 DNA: TGTGCCAGCAGCAAGCGGACGTACGACTACGAGCAGTACTTC; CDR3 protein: CASSKRTYDYEQYF
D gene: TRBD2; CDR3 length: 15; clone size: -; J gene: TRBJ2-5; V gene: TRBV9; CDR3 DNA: TGTGCCAGCAGCGTAGGGACTAGCGGGTTCGAGACCCAGTACTTC; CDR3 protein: CASSVGTSGFETQYF
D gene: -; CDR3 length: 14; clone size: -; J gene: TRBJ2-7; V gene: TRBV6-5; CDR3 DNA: TGTGCCAGCAGTTACTCGAGCAGGTACCACGAGCAGTACTTC; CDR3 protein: CASSYSSRYHEQYF
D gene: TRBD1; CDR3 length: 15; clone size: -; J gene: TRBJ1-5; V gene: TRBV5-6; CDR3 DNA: TGTGCCAGCAGCTTGGGACAGGGGAAGGGACAGCCCCAGCATTTT; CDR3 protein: CASSLGQGKGQPQHF
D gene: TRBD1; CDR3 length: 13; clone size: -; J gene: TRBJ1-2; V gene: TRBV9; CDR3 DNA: TGTGCCAGCAGCGTTACAGGGGGCCGGGGCTACACCTTC; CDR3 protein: CASSVTGGRGYTF
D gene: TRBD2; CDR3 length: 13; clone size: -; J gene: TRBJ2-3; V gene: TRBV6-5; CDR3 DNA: TGTGCCAGCCTCCTCCGGGGGGCAGATACGCAGTATTTT; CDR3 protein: CASLLRGADTQYF
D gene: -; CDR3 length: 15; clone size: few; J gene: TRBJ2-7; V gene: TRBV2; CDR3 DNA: TGTGCCAGCAGCACGGGACATCTCAACCCCTACGAGCAGTACTTC; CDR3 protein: CASSTGHLNPYEQYF
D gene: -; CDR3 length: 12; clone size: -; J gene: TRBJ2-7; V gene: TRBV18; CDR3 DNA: TGTGCCAGCTCACCAACTAGTACCGAGCAGTACTTC; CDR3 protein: CASSPTSTEQYF
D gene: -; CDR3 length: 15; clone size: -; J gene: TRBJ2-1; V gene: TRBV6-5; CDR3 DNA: TGTGCCAGCAGTTACTCGCAGGGTTCCCGGGGGGAGCAGTTCTTC; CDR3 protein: CASSYSQGSRGEQFF
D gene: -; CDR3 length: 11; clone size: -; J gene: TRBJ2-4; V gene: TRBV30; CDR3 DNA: TGTGCCTGGAGGTCGGAAAACATTCAGTACTTC; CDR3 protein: CAWRSENIQYF
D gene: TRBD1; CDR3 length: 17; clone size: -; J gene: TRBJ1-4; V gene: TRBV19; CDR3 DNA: TGTGCCAGTAGTAAGGGACAGCTCTCCACTATTAATGAAAAACTGTTTTTT; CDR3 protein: CASSKGQLSTINEKLFF
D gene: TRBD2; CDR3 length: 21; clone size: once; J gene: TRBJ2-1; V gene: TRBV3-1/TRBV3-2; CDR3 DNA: TGTGCCAGCAGCCAAGAAGTAGCGGGACTAGCGGGAGGGCCGGGCTGGAATGAGCAGTTCTTC; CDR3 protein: CASSQEVAGLAGGPGWNEQFF
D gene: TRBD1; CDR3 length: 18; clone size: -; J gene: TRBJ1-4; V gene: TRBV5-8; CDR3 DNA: TGTGCCAGCAGCTTGGTACGGGACAGATCTGCAACTAATGAAAAACTGTTTTTT; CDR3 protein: CASSLVRDRSATNEKLFF
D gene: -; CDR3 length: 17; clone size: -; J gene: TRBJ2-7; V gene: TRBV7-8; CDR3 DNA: TGTGCCAGCAGCTTAGTGGGGGGGCAGGTTCAGTATTACGAGCAGTACTTC; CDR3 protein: CASSLVGGQVQYYEQYF
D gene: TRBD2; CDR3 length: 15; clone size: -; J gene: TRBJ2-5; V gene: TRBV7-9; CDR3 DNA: TGTGCCAGCAGCTTCGGACGGGAGGGGGGAGAGACCCAGTACTTC; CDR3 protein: CASSFGREGGETQYF
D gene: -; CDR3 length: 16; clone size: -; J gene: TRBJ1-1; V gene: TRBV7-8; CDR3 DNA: TGTGCCAGCAGCGCCGGAGGGGGGGGAAGTAATACTGAAGCTTTCTTT; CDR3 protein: CASSAGGGGSNTEAFF
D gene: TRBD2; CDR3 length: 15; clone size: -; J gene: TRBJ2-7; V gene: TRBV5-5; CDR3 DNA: TGTGCCAGCAGCTTGGGTGGCGGGAGCTCCTACGAGCAGTACTTC; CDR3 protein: CASSLGGGSSYEQYF
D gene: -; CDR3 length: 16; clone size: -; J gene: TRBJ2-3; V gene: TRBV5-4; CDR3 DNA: TGTGCCAGCAGCTTGTCGGCCGGGATTTACACAGATACGCAGTATTTT; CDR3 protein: CASSLSAGIYTDTQYF